The present TCR beta chain was sequenced within a study of shared clonotypes between healthy human individuals (dated by TCRdb to about 2020). For the wider study: A few men and two women, aged 18 to 49 years, made up the cohort. Libraries were prepared and TCR repertoires were sequenced by different laboratories using diverse techniques, in order to increase sequencing depth and limit assay-specific biases. Leukapheresis yielded between about 0.8 and 9.5 billion PBMCs per donor. For each donor, three plates each were used for CD4 naive and CD4 memory, two plates were used for CD8 naive, and one plate was used for CD8 memory. To estimate repertoire size and how much clonotypes are shared between individuals, the study performed deep sequencing of blood TCR repertoires from a handful of healthy adults. Broader findings and caveats from the paper: Incomplete sequencing was indicated by rarefaction of sorted-subset datasets, despite the large sequencing depth. Compared with non-shared clonotypes, the clonotypes found in all four sorted-subset donors had higher generation probabilities. The genetic and exposure-history diversity represented was limited by the small number of donors. Only blood was sampled, and tissue TCR repertoires likely differ from those in blood. Pairwise subsampling led to the expectation that sequencing depth would affect the degree of clonotype sharing among donors. Sharing across a few donors was observed for 5% to 6.5% of naive CD4, about 3.2% of naive CD8, 2% to 2.5% of memory CD4, and roughly 0.4% of memory CD8 clonotypes. Naive subsets generally had larger estimated clonotype richness than memory subsets.

Turning to this clone: It has no known antigen specificity. Within one base of it there is no much larger clone, and no base qualities were kept.

Reading the germline V gene (reference sequence) gives CDR1 MNHEY and CDR2 SMNVEV. The CDR3 contains 15 residues, cysteine and phenylalanine counted. The DNA shown is the 45-base CDR3, in frame from base 1. V was cut back by 6 bases and J by 7 bases, leaving a gap of 16 bases between them. Using the deep immunoSEQ assay, multiplex PCR amplified TCR CDR3 regions from genomic DNA. Extracted genomic DNA from each cell subset was distributed evenly across all wells of several immunoSEQ 96-well plates, and each plate was treated as a replicate. Each replicate PCR for sorted subsets received about 200 ng genomic DNA, equal to roughly 33,000 T cell genomes. The purified libraries were quantified using a Qubit 3.0 fluorometer, sized with a Bioanalyzer 2100, and then quantified again using the KAPA Library Quantification kit. Every immunoSEQ 96-well plate was sequenced on a separate single-read 150-cycle Illumina NextSeq 550 flow cell. Per the original workflow: Because only junctional sequences without quality scores were contained in the immunoSEQ output, filtering matching that applied to full-length reads could not be performed. To assign V/J genes and CDR3, sequences were annotated using PyIR, a Python wrapper for IgBLAST v1.9, with IMGT germline references. Reads with weak V/J assignments (E-value above 1e-6), missing CDR3, stop codons, out-of-frame junctions, or ambiguous translated residues were removed. A V3J clonotype was defined by an identical inferred V gene, J gene, and CDR3 amino acid sequence. Percentage overlap between repertoires was calculated by dividing the number of shared unique clonotypes by the size of the smaller repertoire. Richness of each repertoire was evaluated using RTK rarefaction, the Chao1 estimator, and Recon v2.1 estimates of unobserved clonotypes. OLGA was used to compute generation probabilities for all TCRbeta clonotypes that the gDNA method yielded from a handful of donors. Held by TCRdb, this immuneACCESS table contains in-frame sequences only and omits some clones. Under half of the omission traces to an unresolved V gene where checked; the cause of the rest is unknown. The V and J calls and clone size are taken from that table; D and trimming were inferred from the DNA. This sample lists 2,500,000 or so clones; just under 95% were detected once. The ten largest account for about 0.36% of the sample.

The donors were healthy, HIV-negative adults who had no recently reported acute infections or vaccinations. Every donor was a Caucasian adult living in Nashville, Tennessee, USA. CD4+ T cells were enriched by magnetic negative selection; naive cells were then positively selected on CD45RA, and the negative fraction formed the memory subset. Blood was obtained by leukapheresis, after which PBMCs were separated by Ficoll-Histopaque density gradient centrifugation and cryopreserved in liquid nitrogen vapor phase. Analytical flow cytometry was used to check the purity and quantity of every magnetically sorted T cell population. Each sorted fraction had its genomic DNA isolated and then quantified by UV absorbance on a Nanodrop 2000c.

The rearranged chain carries TRBV27 and TRBJ1-6, with an unclear D gene assignment. This TCR came from a man younger than 35 in good health. Some clones in this sample may be carry-over from other donors' samples. The sequencing sample was made of naive CD4+ T cells from PBMCs. The cell subset or site label corresponds to: CD45RA+ positively selected. The DNA sequence follows: TGTGCCAGCAGCCTCGGGTCCAGGAGGAATTCACCCCTCCACTTT. It translates to CASSLGSRRNSPLHF.